The next 23 T cell receptor beta chains were all read from a single sample in a study of identical twins. TCRdb redid the calling of the 5' RACE reads with MiXCR, one entry per CDR3 protein. The table has more than 400,000 distinct CDR3 sequences, roughly 15% seen once. These data were likewise used in another study, on yellow fever vaccine responses in identical twins.

Sample: CD4+ T cells sorted from blood. Receptor source: a woman in her late teens or twenties in good health.

The gene calls are TRBV29-1 and TRBJ1-1, with TRBD1 as a possible D gene (5 bases). The V end was cut by 4 bases, the J end by 2 bases, with 14 bases between. The germline CDR1 and CDR2 sequences are SQVTM and ANQGSEA. This CDR3 is built from 14 residues. The CDR3 DNA reads as TGCAGCGTTGTTGCAGGGAGGGTAAACACTGAAGCTTTCTTT. Its translation is CSVVAGRVNTEAFF.

This clonotype turned up a few times. This chain links TRBV7-7 with TRBJ2-1; 15 bases align to TRBD2. Trimming took 1 base from V and 9 from J; bases not matched to a gene: 10. Germline V lookup: CDR1 SSHAT, CDR2 FNYEAQ (reference sequence). This CDR3 has 18 residues. The CDR3 DNA reads as TGTGCCAGCAGCTTAGTCCCCAGGACTAGCGGGAGGGTTGGTGAGCAGTTCTTC. This gives the protein CASSLVPRTSGRVGEQFF.

This clonotype came up a few times. V usage is TRBV18 and J usage is TRBJ2-1; TRBD1 matches 7 bases. CDR1 KGHSH and CDR2 LQKENI come from the germline V gene. V gave up 0 bases and J gave up 4 bases; unmatched junction bases: 6. The CDR3 loop spans 16 amino acids. The CDR3 nucleotides are TGTGCCAGCTCACCACCCAAGGGGACAGCATACAATGAGCAGTTCTTC. Translated, it gives CASSPPKGTAYNEQFF. Supplemented by reference TRBV18 and TRBJ2-1, the full variable domain reads NAGVMQNPRHLVRRRGQEARLRCSPMKGHSHVYWYRQLPEEGLKFMVYLQKENIIDESGMPKERFSAEFPKEGPSILRIQQVVRGDSAAYFCASSPPKGTAYNEQFFGPGTRLTVL.

This sequence joins TRBV24-1 and TRBJ2-2, with a weak D call TRBD2 (6 bases). This CDR3 region has 15 residues. V lost 4 bases, J lost 9 bases, and 17 bases lay in between. Germline V gives CDR1 KGHDR, CDR2 SFDVKD. CDR3 in DNA: TGTGCCACCAGTGACCCAGGGAGGAGAACCCGGGAGCTGTTTTTT. Translated, it gives CATSDPGRRTRELFF.

This clonotype was seen at least ten times. This chain links TRBV10-1 with TRBJ2-3, with 8 bases identical to TRBD2. The CDR3 runs to 15 residues. The ends lost 3 bases at V and 2 bases at J; junction bases unmatched: 4. Germline values: CDR1 WNHNN, CDR2 SYGVQD (reference sequence). The CDR3 nucleotides read TGCGCCAGCAGTGAAGTAGCGGGGACCACAGATACGCAGTATTTT. Residues: CASSEVAGTTDTQYF.

The table lists this clonotype with a few counts. The genes are TRBV20-1 and TRBJ2-3, with 10 nucleotides matching TRBD2. V lost 6 bases, J lost 1 base, and 25 bases stayed unmatched. The CDR3 covers 21 residues. The germline gives CDR1 DFQATT, CDR2 SNEGSKA (reference sequence). The CDR3 region is CSARTPERGGLVFIGTDTQYF. CDR3 bases: TGCAGTGCCCGAACCCCCGAGCGGGGGGGTTTAGTTTTTATTGGCACAGATACGCAGTATTTT.

This chain connects TRBV18 to TRBJ2-3; D tentatively reads TRBD1 or TRBD2 (5 bases each). The V gene's germline CDR1 is KGHSH and CDR2 LQKENI. V shed 3 bases and J shed 4 bases, with 8 bases lying between them. The CDR3 is 13 residues long. CDR3 loop: CASSPGTPDTQYF. The CDR3 region has the DNA TGTGCCAGCTCACCCGGGACGCCAGATACGCAGTATTTT.

V is TRBV29-1 and J is TRBJ2-2; the match to TRBD1 covers 7 bases. V lost 6 bases and J lost 6; bases outside the gene matches: 7. The CDR3 runs to 13 residues. The germline CDR1 and CDR2 sequences are SQVTM and ANQGSEA. The CDR3 reads CSVDRVGSGELFF. CDR3 coding DNA: TGCAGCGTCGACAGGGTAGGATCCGGGGAGCTGTTTTTT.

This chain uses TRBV5-5 with TRBJ2-1, with D maybe TRBD1 (6 bases). Trimming pared 2 bases from V and 9 bases from J, leaving 12 bases between. This CDR3 contains 13 residues. CDR1 and CDR2 (germline): SGHKS, YYEKEE (reference sequence). Here the CDR3 DNA reads TGTGCCAGCAGCTTCTGGGACAACCGTGAGCAGTTCTTC. Its protein is CASSFWDNREQFF.

The gene calls are TRBV7-9 and TRBJ2-1; TRBD1 might be the D (6 bases). The CDR3 runs to 15 residues. V lost 0 bases, J lost 5 bases, and 11 bases lay in between. Germline CDR1 reads SEHNR; CDR2 reads FQNEAQ (reference sequence). The CDR3 sequence is CASSLAPRGHNEQFF. In DNA, the CDR3 is TGTGCCAGCAGCTTAGCGCCCAGGGGCCACAATGAGCAGTTCTTC.

This sequence joins TRBV3-1 and TRBJ2-1; D could derive from TRBD1 or TRBD2 (5 bases each). Trimming pared 2 bases from V and 0 bases from J, leaving 11 bases between. Germline CDR1 LGHDT, CDR2 YNNKEL (reference sequence). The CDR3 runs 16 residues. The CDR3 nucleotides read TGTGCCAGCAGCCAACTTGGGGGTCGCTCCTACAATGAGCAGTTCTTC. This gives the protein CASSQLGGRSYNEQFF.

This chain uses TRBV12-3 or TRBV12-4 with TRBJ1-3; D is uncertain. Trimming shortened V by 5 bases and J by 0 bases, and 11 bases separated the two germline ends. CDR3 length: 15 residues. The CDR3 loop is CASSLPRSSGNTIYF. The CDR3 coding sequence is TGTGCCAGCAGTCTCCCGAGAAGCTCTGGAAACACCATATATTTT.

A few counts support this clonotype. V and J are TRBV20-1 and TRBJ2-1; D unclear. The CDR3 sequence is 12 residues long. Germline V gives CDR1 DFQATT, CDR2 SNEGSKA (reference sequence). The CDR3 loop is CSLRRSYNEQFF. CDR3 bases: TGCAGCCTTCGGCGTTCCTACAATGAGCAGTTCTTC.

The rearrangement links TRBV5-6 to TRBJ2-7, with TRBD2 identical over 9 bases. CDR1 and CDR2 (germline): SGHDT, YYEEEE. CDR3 size: 14 residues. Trimming took 1 base from V and 11 from J; bases not matched to a gene: 10. DNA of the CDR3: TGTGCCAGCAGCTTGAAGACTAGCGGCGTTGGTGAGTACGTC. Residues: CASSLKTSGVGEYV.

This clonotype came up a few times. The chain uses TRBV5-1 and TRBJ2-1, with D tentatively TRBD1 (6 bases). Germline V gene data show CDR1 as SGHRS and CDR2 as YFSETQ. Trimming cost V 2 bases and J 3 bases, with 12 bases left between them. The CDR3 has 15 residues. Here the CDR3 DNA reads TGCGCCAGCAGCTTACGGGAAGGGGGCTACAATGAGCAGTTCTTC. It yields the protein CASSLREGGYNEQFF.

The chain is built from TRBV11-2 and TRBJ2-1; D not certain. V dropped 3 bases and J dropped 3 bases, with 9 bases sitting between them. This CDR3 has 14 residues. Germline V gene lookup returns CDR1 SGHAT and CDR2 FQNNGV. The CDR3 loop reads CASSLRTNYNEQFF. The CDR3 bases are TGTGCCAGCAGCTTGAGAACTAACTACAATGAGCAGTTCTTC.

This clonotype showed up just a few times. The rearrangement links TRBV5-1 to TRBJ2-2; perhaps D is TRBD1 or TRBD2 (5 bases each). The CDR3 runs 15 residues. Trimming shortened V by 0 bases and J by 6 bases, and 12 bases separated the two germline ends. The germline CDR1 and CDR2 sequences are SGHRS and YFSETQ. CDR3 in amino acids: CASSLGTWGSGELFF. As DNA, the CDR3 is TGCGCCAGCAGCTTGGGGACTTGGGGCTCCGGGGAGCTGTTTTTT.

This clonotype was found a few times. V and J are TRBV7-9 and TRBJ1-4; TRBD1 matches 7 bases. Germline V gives CDR1 SEHNR, CDR2 FQNEAQ (reference sequence). With 5 bases clipped from V and 0 bases from J, the junction kept 3 bases outside the gene matches. This CDR3 is 15 amino acids long. This CDR3 reads CASSMGQSTNEKLFF. The DNA of the CDR3 is TGTGCCAGCAGCATGGGACAGTCAACTAATGAAAAACTGTTTTTT.

The chain carries TRBV28 and TRBJ1-1; 8 positions match TRBD1. Trimming took 6 bases from V and 3 from J; bases not matched to a gene: 15. Germline V gene sequence: CDR1 MDHEN, CDR2 SYDVKM. The CDR3 is 17 residues long. The CDR3 DNA is TGTGCCAGCAGCAGGTACGGACAGGGTAATAAGGACACTGAAGCTTTCTTT. Protein: CASSRYGQGNKDTEAFF.

This chain connects TRBV9 to TRBJ2-1, with 8 bases fitting TRBD2. CDR3 length: 17 residues. Trimming removed 1 base from V and 6 bases from J; junction bases left unmatched: 12. Germline V gene data show CDR1 as SGDLS and CDR2 as YYNGEE. In DNA, the CDR3 is TGTGCCAGCAGCGTATACAATCGGGGGGGGGCCGGCAATGAGCAGTTCTTC. Protein sequence: CASSVYNRGGAGNEQFF.

The V gene is TRBV12-5, the J gene TRBJ2-7; 9 nucleotides match TRBD2. This CDR3 has 15 amino acids. Germline V gene data show CDR1 as LGHNT and CDR2 as FRNRAP. V dropped 3 bases and J dropped 2; count of bases not matched to a gene: 5. The CDR3 nucleotides are TGTGCTAGTGGTTTCAGGCTAGCGGGACCCTACGAGCAGTACTTC. This gives the protein CASGFRLAGPYEQYF.

The V gene is TRBV11-2, the J gene TRBJ2-1, with unresolved D. Germline values: CDR1 SGHAT, CDR2 FQNNGV. The CDR3 is 13 residues long. V dropped 5 bases and J dropped 4 bases, with 9 bases sitting between them. DNA for the CDR3: TGTGCCAGCAGCCTATTGCTATACAATGAGCAGTTCTTC. It specifies CASSLLLYNEQFF.

Only a few counts were recorded for this clonotype. The J gene is TRBJ2-3, the V gene TRBV7-9; D is perhaps TRBD1 or TRBD2 (5 bases each). The V and J ends lost 6 bases and 2 bases respectively, with 9 bases between them. The CDR3 runs to 13 residues. Germline V gene lookup returns CDR1 SEHNR and CDR2 FQNEAQ (reference sequence). CDR3 region: CASRAGTTDTQYF. The CDR3 DNA reads TGTGCCAGCAGAGCAGGGACCACAGATACGCAGTATTTT.